A single sample gave rise to the 14 T cell receptor beta chains below, sequenced in a study of T-cell reconstitution after alpha-beta-depleted transplantation in children. Preparation of the TCRbeta library was carried out with unique molecular identifiers. TCRdb reprocessed the PCR reads via MiXCR and lists one record per CDR3 protein. The repertoire consists of 250,000 to 300,000 distinct CDR3 sequences, with 9.9% occurring once and the leading ten covering 9.5% to 13%. The sample in question was PBMCs from the stem cell graft donor, obtained from the stem cell graft. The source is a human donor who donated a stem cell graft to a child with SCID.

The V gene is TRBV12-5, the J gene TRBJ2-7; 11 bases line up with TRBD2. With V trimmed by 7 bases and J by 6 bases, 11 bases remained unmatched. Looked up from germline, CDR1 is LGHNT and CDR2 is FRNRAP. The CDR3 length is 15 residues. For the CDR3, the DNA is TGTGCTAGTGCCGCGACTAGCGGGGATGGTTCCGAGCAGTACTTC. Encoded protein: CASAATSGDGSEQYF.

The rearrangement joins TRBV27 to TRBJ2-7; 8 bases match TRBD2. This CDR3 region has 11 residues. Trimming cost V 10 bases and J 2 bases; bases outside gene matches: 1. Germline values: CDR1 MNHEY, CDR2 SMNVEV (reference sequence). CDR3 in DNA: TGTGCCACCGGGGGGGCCTACGAGCAGTACTTC. Its translation is CATGGAYEQYF.

This clonotype appeared a few times. V gene TRBV5-5 combines with J gene TRBJ1-2; D possibly corresponds to TRBD1 (6 bases). Per germline, CDR1 SGHKS and CDR2 YYEKEE (reference sequence). The CDR3 consists of 15 residues. The V and J ends lost 3 bases and 0 bases respectively, with 12 bases between them. The DNA of the CDR3 is TGTGCCAGCAGCTCTACAGGGCTTACTAACTATGGCTACACCTTC. Amino acids: CASSSTGLTNYGYTF. Combining the CDR3 with reference TRBV5-5 and TRBJ1-2 gives the whole variable domain DAGVTQSPTHLIKTRGQQVTLRCSPISGHKSVSWYQQVLGQGPQFIFQYYEKEERGRGNFPDRFSARQFPNYSSELNVNALLLGDSALYLCASSSTGLTNYGYTFGSGTRLTVV.

This clonotype came up a few times. The chain recombines TRBV6-1 with TRBJ2-7; weak D call: TRBD1 (5 bases). Between the trimmed V and J ends, which lost 0 bases and 2 bases, there was a span of 11 bases. Germline V gene lookup returns CDR1 MNHNS and CDR2 SASEGT. CDR3 length equals 15 residues. The CDR3 here is CASSEAVDKTYEQYF. In DNA form, the CDR3 reads TGTGCCAGCAGTGAAGCCGTGGACAAGACCTACGAGCAGTACTTC.

In this sample, this clonotype turned up a few times. The genes are TRBV15 and TRBJ2-7, with TRBD1 matching over 9 bases. The CDR3 totals 13 residues. Germline V gene data show CDR1 as LNHNV and CDR2 as YYDKDF (reference sequence). The junction had 4 bases not matched to a gene; V was cut back by 9 bases and J by 1 base. Here the CDR3 DNA reads TGTGCCACGGGGACAGGGTTTTCCTACGAGCAGTACTTC. It encodes CATGTGFSYEQYF.

The genes are TRBV25-1 and TRBJ1-3, with D perhaps TRBD1 (5 bases). The V and J ends lost 3 bases and 3 bases respectively, with 21 bases between them. Germline-derived CDR1 and CDR2 are MGHDK and SYGVNS. The CDR3 extends over 18 amino acids. CDR3 residues: CASSDPFPRGTDGNTIYF. DNA of the CDR3: TGTGCCAGCAGTGATCCGTTCCCCCGGGGGACGGATGGAAACACCATATATTTT.

The sample holds many counts of this clonotype. V is TRBV5-1 and J is TRBJ2-1; D is perhaps TRBD1 or TRBD2 (6 bases each). Germline V lookup: CDR1 SGHRS, CDR2 YFSETQ. The CDR3 length is 16 residues. Trimming took off 2 bases at V and 4 bases at J, with 16 bases between the two ends. The CDR3 DNA sequence: TGCGCCAGCAGCTTTAGGGGGGACCCGCTTTACAATGAGCAGTTCTTC. Its translation: CASSFRGDPLYNEQFF.

The chain carries TRBV20-1 and TRBJ1-5; no reliable D call. This CDR3 contains 12 residues. Germline V gene data show CDR1 as DFQATT and CDR2 as SNEGSKA (reference sequence). Trimming pared 4 bases from V and 4 bases from J, leaving 8 bases between. The CDR3 spells CSATDGNQPQHF. DNA of the CDR3: TGCAGTGCTACGGACGGGAATCAGCCCCAGCATTTT.

This sequence joins TRBV10-1 and TRBJ1-5, with D hard to call. The CDR3 runs to 14 residues. Germline V CDR1 and CDR2: WNHNN, SYGVQD (reference sequence). Trimming cost V 7 bases and J 5 bases, with 15 bases left between them. Written as DNA, the CDR3 is TGCGCCAGCAATCCAAGAGGAGCCGATCAGCCCCAGCATTTT. This encodes CASNPRGADQPQHF.

This clonotype has a handful of counts. This chain uses TRBV5-4 with TRBJ2-1, with 10 bases matching TRBD2. The CDR3 consists of 14 residues. V shed 1 base, J shed 9 bases, and the junction held 4 bases outside the gene matches. Germline CDR1 and CDR2: SGHNT and YYREEE (reference sequence). CDR3: CASSLSTSGREQFF. The CDR3 DNA is TGTGCCAGCAGCTTGTCGACTAGCGGGCGTGAGCAGTTCTTC.

This chain connects TRBV20-1 to TRBJ2-3; TRBD2 matches 9 bases. The V and J ends lost 8 bases and 7 bases, in that order; junction bases with no gene match: 16. Germline V CDR1 and CDR2: DFQATT, SNEGSKA (reference sequence). CDR3 size: 15 residues. CDR3 DNA: TGCAGTCTCGAGGGTTTAGCGGGGGCCCCCTATACGCAGTATTTT. Translation gives CSLEGLAGAPYTQYF.

The chain links TRBV20-1 to TRBJ2-2; 9 bases match TRBD2. This CDR3 region has 14 residues. The germline V gene encodes CDR1 DFQATT and CDR2 SNEGSKA (reference sequence). With 6 bases clipped from V and 7 bases from J, the junction kept 9 bases outside the gene matches. The CDR3 coding sequence is TGCAGTGCCCGTGGCGGGGGGGCCGTCGGGGAGCTGTTTTTT. As protein: CSARGGGAVGELFF.

The V call is TRBV24-1, the J call TRBJ2-2; D is tentatively TRBD1 or TRBD2 (5 bases each). The CDR3 contains 15 residues. Trimming left V 3 bases short and J 3 bases short, with 10 bases between. Germline CDR1 is KGHDR and CDR2 is SFDVKD. CDR3 loop: CATSDTGTYTGELFF. CDR3 coding DNA: TGTGCCACCAGTGATACCGGGACCTACACCGGGGAGCTGTTTTTT.

In its sample, this clonotype was seen many times. This rearrangement joins TRBV11-3 to TRBJ2-1; 10 bases match TRBD2. Trimming took 5 bases from V and 7 from J; bases not matched to a gene: 11. The length of the CDR3 is 16 residues. The germline V gene encodes CDR1 SGHNT and CDR2 YENEEA. Here the CDR3 DNA reads TGTGCCAGCAGCCTCATGGAGCGGGGGGGCAAGAATGAGCAGTTCTTC. Translating gives CASSLMERGGKNEQFF.